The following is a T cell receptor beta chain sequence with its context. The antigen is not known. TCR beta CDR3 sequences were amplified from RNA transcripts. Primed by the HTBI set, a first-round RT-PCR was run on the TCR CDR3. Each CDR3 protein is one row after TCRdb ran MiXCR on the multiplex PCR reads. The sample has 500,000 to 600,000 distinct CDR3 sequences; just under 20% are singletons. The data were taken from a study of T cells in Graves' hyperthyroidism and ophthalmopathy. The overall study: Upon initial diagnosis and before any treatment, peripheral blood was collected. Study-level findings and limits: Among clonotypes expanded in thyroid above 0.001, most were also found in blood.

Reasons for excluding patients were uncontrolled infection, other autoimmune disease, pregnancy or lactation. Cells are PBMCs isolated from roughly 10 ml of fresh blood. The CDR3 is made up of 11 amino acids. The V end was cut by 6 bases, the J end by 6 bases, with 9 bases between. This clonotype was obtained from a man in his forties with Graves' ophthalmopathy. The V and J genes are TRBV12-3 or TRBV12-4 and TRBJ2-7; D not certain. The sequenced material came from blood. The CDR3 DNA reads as TGTGCCAGCAGGATCCGGGCCGAGCAGTACTTC. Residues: CASRIRAEQYF.